These T cell receptor beta chains were read from a single sample in a study of T-cell memory formation after mild COVID-19. One entry per CDR3 protein, called by TCRdb with MiXCR from the 5' RACE reads. The repertoire holds roughly 370,000 distinct CDR3 sequences, with about 16% as singletons. The material sequenced was PBMCs or a T cell subset sorted from them (not recorded which). The receptors come from a man aged 18 to 30 who had mild COVID-19 (a few samples of this study predate the infection). Cell type and time point are not known. CDR3s include the opening cysteine and the closing phenylalanine or tryptophan. A D gene is named only where the DNA matches it firmly. Size is stated for part of the rows, as once, few or many counts, or as a class when the clone is expanded.

-,TRBJ2-1,-,TRBV20-1,CSARDRVSNEQFF,TGCAGTGCTAGAGACAGGGTGTCTAATGAGCAGTTCTTC
-,TRBJ2-5,TRBD1,TRBV7-9,CASSFSSLEGAGETQYF,TGTGCCAGCAGCTTTTCCTCTCTTGAGGGGGCAGGGGAGACCCAGTACTTC
many,TRBJ2-5,-,TRBV11-2,CASSSSPQETQYF,TGTGCCAGCAGCTCAAGCCCACAAGAGACCCAGTACTTC
few,TRBJ2-1,TRBD2,TRBV7-8,CASSLEDGGIDEQFF,TGTGCCAGCAGCTTAGAGGACGGGGGGATCGATGAGCAGTTCTTC
many,TRBJ1-1,-,TRBV25-1,CASSEYRQNTEAFF,TGTGCCAGCAGTGAATATAGACAGAACACTGAAGCTTTCTTT
-,TRBJ2-7,-,TRBV7-9,CASSQNPRQSAYEQYF,TGTGCCAGCAGCCAAAACCCTCGACAGAGCGCCTACGAGCAGTACTTC
few,TRBJ2-3,-,TRBV7-9,CASRGADTQYF,TGTGCCAGCAGGGGCGCAGATACGCAGTATTTT
many,TRBJ2-5,TRBD2,TRBV3-1,CASSLGGWTSGREQETQYF,TGTGCCAGCAGCCTTGGCGGGTGGACTAGCGGGCGTGAACAAGAGACCCAGTACTTC
few,TRBJ2-1,-,TRBV7-2,CASSLAGGPFNEQFF,TGTGCCAGCAGCTTAGCGGGGGGGCCGTTCAATGAGCAGTTCTTC
-,TRBJ2-3,-,TRBV5-1,CASSLQWADTDTQYF,TGCGCCAGCAGCTTGCAGTGGGCCGATACAGATACGCAGTATTTT
few,TRBJ2-3,TRBD2,TRBV5-1,CASSLVVTSGGAGDTQYF,TGCGCCAGCAGCTTGGTGGTTACTAGCGGGGGGGCCGGGGATACGCAGTATTTT
-,TRBJ2-3,-,TRBV7-3,CASSPDGWAGDTQYF,TGTGCCAGCAGCCCGGACGGGTGGGCCGGAGATACGCAGTATTTT
few,TRBJ2-7,-,TRBV5-1,CASSWGLGLEGLEQYF,TGCGCCAGCAGCTGGGGGCTCGGCTTGGAGGGTCTCGAGCAGTACTTC
many,TRBJ1-2,-,TRBV6-5,CAAGNYGYTF,TGTGCCGCGGGCAACTATGGCTACACCTTC
few,TRBJ1-6,-,TRBV5-6,CASSPPENSPLHF,TGTGCCAGCAGCCCTCCGGAGAATTCACCCCTCCACTTT
-,TRBJ2-3,-,TRBV4-3,CASSRSQGTDTQYF,TGCGCCAGCAGCCGATCGCAGGGCACAGATACGCAGTATTTT
few,TRBJ1-4,-,TRBV7-2,CASSLRQGAEKLFF,TGTGCCAGCAGCTTGAGGCAGGGCGCAGAAAAACTGTTTTTT
-,TRBJ1-2,TRBD1,TRBV7-8,CASSLVRDRGGYTF,TGTGCCAGCAGCTTAGTTCGGGACAGGGGTGGCTACACCTTC
few,TRBJ2-5,-,TRBV7-2,CASRKAQETQYF,TGTGCCAGCAGGAAGGCCCAAGAGACCCAGTACTTC
-,TRBJ1-1,-,TRBV5-1,CASSWGVALETEAFF,TGCGCCAGCAGCTGGGGGGTAGCCCTCGAAACTGAAGCTTTCTTT
few,TRBJ1-2,-,TRBV5-1,CASSQQGYYGYTF,TGCGCCAGCAGCCAGCAGGGATACTATGGCTACACCTTC
-,TRBJ1-2,TRBD1,TRBV12-3/TRBV12-4,CASSSRTGEYGYTF,TGTGCCAGCAGTTCCCGGACAGGGGAGTATGGCTACACCTTC
-,TRBJ1-1,-,TRBV20-1,CSASDGRGNTEAFF,TGCAGTGCTAGCGACGGCAGGGGAAACACTGAAGCTTTCTTT
few,TRBJ2-7,-,TRBV12-3/TRBV12-4,CASKPDGSPYEQYF,TGTGCCAGCAAGCCCGACGGGTCCCCCTACGAGCAGTACTTC
few,TRBJ2-1,-,TRBV7-3,CASSPNGVYEQFF,TGTGCCAGCAGTCCCAACGGGGTCTATGAGCAGTTCTTC
-,TRBJ2-3,-,TRBV7-7,CASSPVGFGGYTDTQYF,TGTGCTAGCAGCCCAGTTGGTTTCGGGGGTTACACAGATACGCAGTATTTT
-,TRBJ2-3,-,TRBV7-9,CASTMDGAIGTQYF,TGTGCCAGCACCATGGACGGGGCTATTGGTACGCAGTATTTT
few,TRBJ2-3,TRBD2,TRBV7-9,CASSRASGPRDTQYF,TGTGCCAGCAGCCGCGCTAGCGGCCCTCGAGATACGCAGTATTTT
few,TRBJ2-2,-,TRBV7-9,CASIRSGLLTGELFF,TGTGCCAGCATCCGCTCGGGGCTTCTAACCGGGGAGCTGTTTTTT
-,TRBJ2-4,-,TRBV12-3/TRBV12-4,CASSFRGGLDIQYF,TGTGCCAGCAGTTTTAGGGGGGGCCTGGACATTCAGTACTTC
few,TRBJ2-2,-,TRBV5-4,CASSLGGIGELFF,TGTGCCAGCAGCTTGGGAGGGATCGGGGAGCTGTTTTTT
few,TRBJ1-3,-,TRBV7-8,CASSEYRNPSGNTIYF,TGTGCCAGCAGCGAGTACAGGAACCCCTCTGGAAACACCATATATTTT
many,TRBJ2-1,TRBD2,TRBV5-1,CASSPTSGGANNEQFF,TGCGCCAGCAGCCCGACTAGCGGGGGGGCCAACAATGAGCAGTTCTTC
-,TRBJ1-1,-,TRBV3-1,CASSHLRGTEAFF,TGTGCCAGCAGCCACCTCAGGGGTACTGAAGCTTTCTTT
-,TRBJ1-1,TRBD1,TRBV6-5,CASSPGTGGNTEAFF,TGTGCCAGCAGTCCAGGGACAGGGGGGAACACTGAAGCTTTCTTT
-,TRBJ1-5,-,TRBV7-2,CASSLPRAGQLSGNQPQHF,TGTGCCAGCAGCTTACCTAGGGCAGGCCAACTCTCGGGCAATCAGCCCCAGCATTTT
few,TRBJ2-3,TRBD2,TRBV5-1,CASSLTTSGGEDTQYF,TGCGCCAGCAGCCTGACGACTAGCGGGGGGGAAGATACGCAGTATTTT
-,TRBJ1-1,-,TRBV4-2,CASSHLDRNTEAFF,TGTGCCAGCAGCCACTTAGACAGGAACACTGAAGCTTTCTTT
-,TRBJ1-4,TRBD1,TRBV9,CASSAGHRGAQEKLFF,TGTGCCAGCAGCGCCGGCCACAGGGGAGCTCAGGAAAAACTGTTTTTT
-,TRBJ2-5,-,TRBV18,CASSPMEGQETQYF,TGTGCCAGCTCACCAATGGAGGGACAAGAGACCCAGTACTTC
-,TRBJ2-7,-,TRBV6-5,CASSYNGYTRYEQYF,TGTGCCAGCAGTTACAACGGGTACACCAGGTACGAGCAGTACTTC
-,TRBJ2-1,TRBD2,TRBV7-9,CASSLTSGLHEQFF,TGTGCCAGCAGCTTGACTAGCGGCCTTCATGAGCAGTTCTTC
few,TRBJ1-1,TRBD1,TRBV11-3,CASSAGQGVSTEAFF,TGTGCCAGCAGCGCGGGACAGGGGGTGAGCACTGAAGCTTTCTTT
-,TRBJ2-3,-,TRBV25-1,CASRHGNTQYF,TGTGCCAGCAGGCATGGGAATACGCAGTATTTT
-,TRBJ2-4,-,TRBV7-8,CASSPIIQAKNIQYF,TGTGCCAGCAGCCCAATTATCCAAGCCAAAAACATTCAGTACTTC
-,TRBJ2-7,TRBD2,TRBV4-1,CASSQDASGTYEQYF,TGCGCCAGCAGCCAAGATGCCAGCGGGACCTACGAGCAGTACTTC
-,TRBJ2-1,-,TRBV9,CARSVALRDEQFF,TGTGCCAGAAGCGTCGCTCTCAGGGATGAGCAGTTCTTC
-,TRBJ2-4,-,TRBV3-1,CASSQGALEDIQYF,TGTGCCAGCAGCCAGGGGGCCCTTGAGGACATTCAGTACTTC
-,TRBJ1-4,-,TRBV15,CATSRDRQASEKLFF,TGTGCCACCAGCAGAGATAGGCAGGCGTCGGAAAAACTGTTTTTT
-,TRBJ1-1,-,TRBV6-2/TRBV6-3,CASSYAAELNTEAFF,TGTGCCAGCAGTTACGCGGCGGAATTGAACACTGAAGCTTTCTTT
-,TRBJ1-4,TRBD1,TRBV7-2,CASSRGTGPEKLFF,TGTGCCAGCAGTCGAGGGACAGGGCCCGAAAAACTGTTTTTT
-,TRBJ2-3,-,TRBV20-1,CSAGDSLEDTQYF,TGCAGTGCTGGGGACTCCCTAGAGGATACGCAGTATTTT
-,TRBJ2-3,-,TRBV9,CASSAEGPLYF,TGTGCCAGCAGCGCCGAGGGACCGCTCTATTTT
few,TRBJ2-1,-,TRBV7-8,CASSPQGDSDEQFF,TGTGCCAGCAGCCCGCAGGGGGACTCAGATGAGCAGTTCTTC
-,TRBJ1-1,-,TRBV7-2,CASSWTRDMNTEAFF,TGTGCCAGCAGCTGGACAAGAGACATGAACACTGAAGCTTTCTTT
few,TRBJ2-3,TRBD2,TRBV19,CASSRRGEDTQYF,TGTGCCAGTAGTCGGCGGGGGGAAGATACGCAGTATTTT
-,TRBJ1-2,TRBD1,TRBV12-3/TRBV12-4,CASSTPGTGGAYGYTF,TGTGCCAGCAGCACTCCCGGGACAGGGGGCGCCTATGGCTACACCTTC
-,TRBJ2-1,-,TRBV7-2,CASSWGRGNEQFF,TGTGCCAGCAGCTGGGGCCGGGGCAATGAGCAGTTCTTC